A single sample gave rise to the 29 T cell receptor beta chains below, sequenced in a study of shared clonotypes between healthy human individuals. This table comes from immunoSEQ multiplex PCR, and its TCRdb copy is limited to in-frame clones, with some not included. The sample shows fewer than 3 million clones, 85% to 95% of them seen only once. Material: naive CD4+ T cells from PBMCs. The subset was: CD45RA+ positively selected. The source is a man aged 18 to 35 in good health. Some clones in this sample may be carry-over from other donors' samples.

V and J are TRBV5-1 and TRBJ2-5; D is uncertain. Trimming took off 0 bases at V and 5 bases at J, with 14 bases between the two ends. This CDR3 contains 15 residues. The germline V gene has CDR1 SGHRS and CDR2 YFSETQ. The CDR3 nucleotides are TGCGCCAGCAGCTTGGTCACCACCCTCCGGGAGACCCAGTACTTC. It encodes CASSLVTTLRETQYF. The full variable domain, its missing parts supplied by reference TRBV5-1 and TRBJ2-5, is KAGVTQTPRYLIKTRGQQVTLSCSPISGHRSVSWYQQTPGQGLQFLFEYFSETQRNKGNFPGRFSGRQFSNSRSEMNVSTLELGDSALYLCASSLVTTLRETQYFGPGTRLLVL.

This clone showed up just once. The rearrangement joins TRBV30 to TRBJ2-7; D not certain. CDR3 size: 13 residues. Germline assignment: CDR1 GTSNPN and CDR2 SVGIG (reference sequence). The V end was cut by 1 base, the J end by 7 bases, with 14 bases between. DNA of the CDR3: TGTGCCTGGAGTGATGGCCCGTCGCCTGAGCAGTACTTC. This encodes CAWSDGPSPEQYF.

This rearrangement joins TRBV4-1 to TRBJ1-1; 11 bases are a match to TRBD1. Germline CDR1 MGHRA, CDR2 YSYEKL. This CDR3 has 16 residues. V shed 3 bases and J 2 bases; nucleotides not matched to a gene: 5. This CDR3 reads CASSHRTGGANTEAFF. Here the CDR3 DNA reads TGCGCCAGCAGCCATAGGACAGGGGGCGCAAACACTGAAGCTTTCTTT.

This clone has only one observation. The chain uses TRBV2 and TRBJ2-3, with no clear D. The CDR3 runs 14 residues. Germline loops: CDR1 SNHLY, CDR2 FYNNEI. Trimming took off 3 bases at V and 2 bases at J, with 9 bases between the two ends. DNA of the CDR3: TGTGCCAGCAGTGAGGGCCTAAACACAGATACGCAGTATTTT. Translating it yields CASSEGLNTDTQYF.

V gene TRBV28 combines with J gene TRBJ2-3; 7 bases map to TRBD1. Germline trimming cut 7 bases from V and 14 bases from J; bases unmatched to any gene: 12. This CDR3 region has 12 residues. Germline lookup yields CDR1 MDHEN and CDR2 SYDVKM. The CDR3 region has the DNA TGTGCCAGCAACCGACAGGGCTACGGTCTGTATTTT. It yields the protein CASNRQGYGLYF.

This chain uses TRBV7-7 with TRBJ1-2, with D tentatively TRBD1 (6 bases). V lost 1 base and J lost 6, with 21 bases in between. CDR1 and CDR2 from the germline V gene are SSHAT and FNYEAQ (reference sequence). CDR3 length: 17 residues. CDR3 sequence: CASSLDDRRKAGNGYTF. DNA of the CDR3: TGTGCCAGCAGCTTAGACGACAGGAGGAAGGCAGGTAATGGCTACACCTTC. The entire variable domain, with the rest obtained from reference TRBV7-7 and TRBJ1-2, is as follows: GAGVSQSPRYKVTKRGQDVTLRCDPISSHATLYWYQQALGQGPEFLTYFNYEAQPDKSGLPSDRFSAERPEGSISTLTIQRTEQRDSAMYRCASSLDDRRKAGNGYTFGSGTRLTVV.

This chain connects TRBV29-1 to TRBJ1-1, with 7 bases lining up with TRBD1. Germline V gene sequence: CDR1 SQVTM, CDR2 ANQGSEA. The CDR3 covers 14 residues. V gave up 3 bases and J gave up 4 bases; unmatched junction bases: 8. This chain's CDR3 is CSVEGRQGSTEAFF. The DNA of the CDR3 is TGCAGCGTTGAGGGAAGACAGGGAAGCACTGAAGCTTTCTTT.

A single count supports this clone. The chain employs TRBV2 and TRBJ2-1; D could derive from TRBD1 or TRBD2 (6 bases each). The CDR3 sequence is 15 residues long. Trimming removed 1 base from V and 8 bases from J, with 15 bases in between. Germline V gene lookup returns CDR1 SNHLY and CDR2 FYNNEI. CDR3 sequence (DNA): TGTGCCAGCAGTGAAGGTTGGGGGGCGAGGGATGAGCAGTTCTTC. Its protein is CASSEGWGARDEQFF.

This chain uses TRBV6-5 with TRBJ1-1; D is ambiguous. Between the trimmed V and J ends, which lost 7 bases and 0 bases, there was a span of 12 bases. Germline CDR1 is MNHEY and CDR2 is SVGAGI. The CDR3 consists of 14 residues. The CDR3 DNA is TGTGCCAGCAAAGTCCCAGGATTGAACACTGAAGCTTTCTTT. Its protein product is CASKVPGLNTEAFF.

The chain is built from TRBV28 and TRBJ1-5; D might be TRBD1 (5 bases). This CDR3 comprises 13 residues. The germline V gene has CDR1 MDHEN and CDR2 SYDVKM. Trimming took 7 bases from V and 3 from J, leaving 10 bases between them. As DNA, the CDR3 is TGTGCCAGCATGTCCAGGGACAATCAGCCCCAGCATTTT. It is translated as CASMSRDNQPQHF.

The chain combines TRBV27 with TRBJ2-7; 9 bases are a match to TRBD2. Germline CDR1 is MNHEY and CDR2 is SMNVEV (reference sequence). With 2 bases clipped from V and 0 bases from J, the junction kept 2 bases outside the gene matches. The CDR3 runs to 15 residues. CDR3 nucleotide sequence: TGTGCCAGCAGTTTAAAGCGGGAGGCCTCCTACGAGCAGTACTTC. Protein product: CASSLKREASYEQYF.

In this sample, this clone turned up once. The chain has TRBV9 and TRBJ2-7, with 7 bases fitting TRBD1. CDR3 size: 14 residues. The germline V gene encodes CDR1 SGDLS and CDR2 YYNGEE. Trimming cost V 3 bases and J 0 bases; bases outside gene matches: 3. CDR3 protein: CASSATGDSYEQYF. DNA of the CDR3: TGTGCCAGCAGCGCCACAGGGGACTCCTACGAGCAGTACTTC.

The chain is built from TRBV28 and TRBJ2-1; D not resolved. V was pared by 6 bases and J by 9 bases, with 12 bases between. Germline V gene lookup returns CDR1 MDHEN and CDR2 SYDVKM. The CDR3 runs to 12 residues. This CDR3 is CASSPLPVEQFF. The CDR3 nucleotides are TGTGCCAGCAGCCCTCTTCCAGTTGAGCAGTTCTTC.

The chain combines TRBV30 with TRBJ2-7; 9 bases fit TRBD1. Per the germline V gene, CDR1 is GTSNPN and CDR2 is SVGIG (reference sequence). V dropped 3 bases and J dropped 2; count of bases not matched to a gene: 5. CDR3 length equals 14 residues. CDR3 sequence: CAWRGGTGPYEQYF. The CDR3 DNA follows: TGTGCCTGGAGGGGGGGGACAGGGCCCTACGAGCAGTACTTC.

The chain uses TRBV4-2 and TRBJ1-1; 9 positions match TRBD1. Germline CDR1 LGHNA, CDR2 YNFKEQ. V shed 5 bases and J 5 bases; nucleotides not matched to a gene: 9. The CDR3 has 15 residues. CDR3 nucleotides: TGTGCCAGCAGCGCCGGGGGGACAGGGCTTACTGAAGCTTTCTTT. This codes for CASSAGGTGLTEAFF.

Comment on this clone: The identical CDR3 is also encoded by other nucleotide sequences in the sample. The rearrangement joins TRBV5-1 to TRBJ2-1; 12 nucleotides agree with TRBD2. V gave up 5 bases and J gave up 4 bases; unmatched junction bases: 1. The germline V gene encodes CDR1 SGHRS and CDR2 YFSETQ. The CDR3 spans 14 residues. The CDR3 sequence is CASRTSGSYNEQFF. In nucleotides, the CDR3 is TGCGCCAGCAGGACTAGCGGGAGTTACAATGAGCAGTTCTTC.

This rearrangement joins TRBV6-5 to TRBJ1-5; D is possibly TRBD1 (5 bases). V was trimmed by 6 bases and J by 7 bases, leaving 16 bases between them. CDR1 MNHEY and CDR2 SVGAGI come from the germline V gene. The CDR3 contains 14 residues. The DNA of the CDR3 is TGTGCCAGCAGCGGATCCAGGGTTCTCCAGCCCCAGCATTTT. It yields the protein CASSGSRVLQPQHF.

V and J are TRBV29-1 and TRBJ2-1; D is perhaps TRBD1 or TRBD2 (5 bases each). The germline V gene encodes CDR1 SQVTM and CDR2 ANQGSEA. This CDR3 is 14 amino acids long. Trimming cost V 4 bases and J 5 bases, with 15 bases left between them. CDR3 DNA sequence: TGCAGCGTTGCTGAGGGGAATACCCACAATGAGCAGTTCTTC. Encoded protein: CSVAEGNTHNEQFF.

The sample holds a few counts of this clone. The rearrangement uses TRBV7-2 and TRBJ1-4, with 9 bases matching TRBD1. The CDR3 has 16 residues. Germline V gene sequence: CDR1 SGHTA, CDR2 FQGNSA. V shed 5 bases and J 3 bases; nucleotides not matched to a gene: 7. The CDR3 sequence: CASSLQGAGANEKLFF. In nucleotides, the CDR3 is TGTGCCAGCAGCCTACAGGGGGCCGGGGCTAATGAAAAACTGTTTTTT.

The chain combines TRBV5-1 with TRBJ2-7; D unclear. The CDR3 has 14 amino acids. The V gene's germline CDR1 is SGHRS and CDR2 YFSETQ. V was trimmed by 0 bases and J by 4 bases, leaving 11 bases between them. The CDR3 coding sequence is TGCGCCAGCAGCTTGGGATGGGTATCGTACGAGCAGTACTTC. Its translation: CASSLGWVSYEQYF.

The rearrangement uses TRBV2 and TRBJ2-1; perhaps TRBD1 as D (6 bases). V was pared by 4 bases and J by 5 bases, with 18 bases between. The germline V gene encodes CDR1 SNHLY and CDR2 FYNNEI. The CDR3 is 16 residues long. CDR3 region: CASSAVGARLNNEQFF. The CDR3 DNA follows: TGTGCCAGCAGTGCAGTGGGGGCTAGATTAAACAATGAGCAGTTCTTC. Full variable domain (remainder filled in from reference TRBV2 and TRBJ2-1): EPEVTQTPSHQVTQMGQEVILRCVPISNHLYFYWYRQILGQKVEFLVSFYNNEISEKSEIFDDQFSVERPDGSNFTLKIRSTKLEDSAMYFCASSAVGARLNNEQFFGPGTRLTVL.

The V gene is TRBV28, the J gene TRBJ1-5; 7 bases agree with TRBD1. This CDR3 region has 13 residues. V was clipped by 8 bases and J by 6 bases; unmatched bases: 7. Per the germline V gene, CDR1 is MDHEN and CDR2 is SYDVKM. This CDR3 is CASQRDRTQPQHF. CDR3 bases: TGTGCCAGCCAAAGGGACAGAACTCAGCCCCAGCATTTT.

The chain links TRBV7-3 to TRBJ2-1; D is uncertain. V was clipped by 2 bases and J by 7 bases, with 12 bases between them. Germline V gene data show CDR1 as SGHTA and CDR2 as FQGTGA. This CDR3 has 14 residues. The CDR3 nucleotides read TGTGCCAGCAGCTTAGGGCGCCTGGGGAATGAGCAGTTCTTC. Its translation is CASSLGRLGNEQFF.

The chain links TRBV7-2 to TRBJ2-5, with 8 bases identical to TRBD2. Germline V gene lookup returns CDR1 SGHTA and CDR2 FQGNSA. The CDR3 totals 14 residues. The junction had 4 bases not matched to a gene; V was cut back by 3 bases and J by 4 bases. The CDR3 is CASSLGTRGETQYF. The CDR3, as DNA: TGTGCCAGCAGCTTGGGGACTAGAGGAGAGACCCAGTACTTC.

In this sample, this clone turned up once. The CDR3 DNA sequence: TGTGCCAGCAGCTTAGACAGGGAAGAGACCCAGTACTTC. It specifies CASSLDREETQYF. V and J are TRBV11-3 and TRBJ2-5; D might be TRBD1 (5 bases). The CDR3 extends over 13 amino acids. Trimming took off 0 bases at V and 3 bases at J, with 5 bases between the two ends. Germline loops: CDR1 SGHNT, CDR2 YENEEA.

The chain carries TRBV5-5 and TRBJ2-1, with 10 bases aligning to TRBD2. There are 15 residues in the CDR3. Per the germline V gene, CDR1 is SGHKS and CDR2 is YYEKEE (reference sequence). J lost 8 bases, V lost 4 bases, and 9 bases had no gene match. The CDR3 nucleotides read TGTGCCAGCAGCACAGCTAGCGGGAGTGGGGATGAGCAGTTCTTC. Amino acids: CASSTASGSGDEQFF.

The chain links TRBV5-1 to TRBJ1-2, with a tentative D call TRBD1 (5 bases). Germline V gene lookup returns CDR1 SGHRS and CDR2 YFSETQ. CDR3 size: 17 residues. Trimming took off 0 bases at V and 0 bases at J, with 15 bases between the two ends. This CDR3 is CASSLEGHLIPNYGYTF. Written as DNA, the CDR3 is TGCGCCAGCAGCTTGGAAGGACACCTGATCCCTAACTATGGCTACACCTTC. The whole variable domain, filled in from reference TRBV5-1 and TRBJ1-2, reads KAGVTQTPRYLIKTRGQQVTLSCSPISGHRSVSWYQQTPGQGLQFLFEYFSETQRNKGNFPGRFSGRQFSNSRSEMNVSTLELGDSALYLCASSLEGHLIPNYGYTFGSGTRLTVV.

The V call is TRBV4-1, the J call TRBJ1-1, with 8 bases lining up with TRBD1. Unmatched junction bases numbered 6, after V lost 4 bases and J lost 2 bases. Germline CDR1 reads MGHRA; CDR2 reads YSYEKL. CDR3 size: 15 residues. The CDR3 DNA is TGCGCCAGCAGCCTCCTGGACAGGGCAAACACTGAAGCTTTCTTT. It is translated as CASSLLDRANTEAFF.

Note on this clone: Other DNA sequences in the sample encode the same CDR3. This chain joins TRBV2 and TRBJ2-1; no firm D call. The V end lost 2 bases, the J end lost 1 base, and 6 bases lay between the germline ends. The CDR3 runs to 14 residues. Germline V gives CDR1 SNHLY, CDR2 FYNNEI. In nucleotides, the CDR3 is TGTGCCAGCAGTGAATCTGGTTCCTACAATGAGCAGTTCTTC. The encoded protein is CASSESGSYNEQFF.